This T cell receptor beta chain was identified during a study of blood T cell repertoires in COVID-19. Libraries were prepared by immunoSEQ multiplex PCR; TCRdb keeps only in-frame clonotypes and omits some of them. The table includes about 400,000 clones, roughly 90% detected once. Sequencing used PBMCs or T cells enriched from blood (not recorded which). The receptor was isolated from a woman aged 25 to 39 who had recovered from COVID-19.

In DNA form, the CDR3 reads TGTGCCAGCAGCTCGAGACTGAGCTCTGGAAACACCATATATTTT. It translates to CASSSRLSSGNTIYF. The V and J genes are TRBV13 and TRBJ1-3; no reliable D call. The germline V gene encodes CDR1 PRHDT and CDR2 FYEKMQ (reference sequence). Between the trimmed V and J ends, which lost 4 bases and 0 bases, there was a span of 10 bases. This CDR3 has 15 amino acids.